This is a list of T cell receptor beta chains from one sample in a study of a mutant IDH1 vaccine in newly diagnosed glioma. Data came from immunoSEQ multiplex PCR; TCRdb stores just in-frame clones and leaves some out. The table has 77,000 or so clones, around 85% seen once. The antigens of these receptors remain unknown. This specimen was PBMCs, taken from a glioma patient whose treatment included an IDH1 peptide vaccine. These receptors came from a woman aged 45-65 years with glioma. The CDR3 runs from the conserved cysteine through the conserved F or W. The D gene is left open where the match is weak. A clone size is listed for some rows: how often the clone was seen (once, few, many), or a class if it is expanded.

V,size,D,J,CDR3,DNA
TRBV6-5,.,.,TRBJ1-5,CASTRAGYNQPQHF,TGTGCCAGCACCCGGGCGGGGTATAATCAGCCCCAGCATTTT
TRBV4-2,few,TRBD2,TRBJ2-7,CASSQSGTSRYEQYF,TGTGCCAGCAGCCAATCGGGGACTAGCAGGTACGAGCAGTACTTC
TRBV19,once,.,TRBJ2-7,CASSMAGTLSYEQYF,TGTGCCAGTAGTATGGCCGGGACACTTTCTTACGAGCAGTACTTC
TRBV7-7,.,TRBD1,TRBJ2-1,CASSRSGGTYNEQFF,TGTGCTAGCAGCCGCTCAGGGGGCACCTACAATGAGCAGTTCTTC
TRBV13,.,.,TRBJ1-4,CASSLVGEKLFF,TGTGCCAGCAGCTTAGTCGGGGAAAAACTGTTTTTT
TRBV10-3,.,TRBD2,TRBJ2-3,CAISGTAGGIPGTDTQYF,TGTGCCATCAGTGGAACAGCGGGAGGCATACCTGGCACAGATACGCAGTATTTT
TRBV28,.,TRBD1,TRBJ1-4,CAIMGQGNEKLFF,TGTGCCATAATGGGACAGGGAAATGAAAAACTGTTTTTT
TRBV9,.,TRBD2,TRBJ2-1,CASSVDLAGFTYNEQFF,TGTGCCAGCAGCGTAGATCTAGCGGGATTTACCTACAATGAGCAGTTCTTC
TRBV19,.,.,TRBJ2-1,CASSIRSGKRDEQFF,TGTGCCAGTAGTATCCGTAGCGGAAAAAGGGATGAGCAGTTCTTC
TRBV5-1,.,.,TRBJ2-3,CASSSGSTGNTQYF,TGCGCCAGCAGCTCCGGATCTACCGGCAATACGCAGTATTTT
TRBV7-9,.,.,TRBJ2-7,CASSLPPGDPLRRIEQYF,TGTGCCAGCAGCTTACCTCCAGGGGACCCACTTCGTAGGATCGAGCAGTACTTC